These 29 T cell receptor beta chains were sequenced from one sample in a study of cytomegalovirus exposure and HLA in healthy donors. Use of 60 Vbeta and 13 Jbeta primers characterized the PCR. Profiling relied on immunoSEQ multiplex PCR, and the TCRdb table lists in-frame clones only, not all of them. The sample's table shows 150,000 or so clones. Sequenced input: PBMCs. The receptors were gathered from a man aged 25 to 40 in good health and CMV-seronegative.

CDR3 nucleotides: TGTGCCAGCAGTCTTGAAAGCGGGAGTTACAATGAGCAGTTCTTC. Translation: CASSLESGSYNEQFF. V is TRBV5-4 and J is TRBJ2-1; 8 positions match TRBD2. The ends lost 5 bases at V and 4 bases at J; junction bases unmatched: 8. CDR1 is SGHNT, CDR2 YYREEE, per germline (reference sequence). The CDR3 is made up of 15 amino acids.

The chain employs TRBV11-2 and TRBJ2-7, with D maybe TRBD1 (5 bases). This CDR3 is built from 10 residues. The V end was cut by 5 bases, the J end by 6 bases, with 5 bases between. Germline CDR1 reads SGHAT; CDR2 reads FQNNGV. CDR3 bases: TGTGCCAGCAGCAGGGGCGAGCAGTACTTC. It encodes CASSRGEQYF.

The chain uses TRBV5-1 and TRBJ2-3, with 15 nucleotides matching TRBD2. The germline gives CDR1 SGHRS, CDR2 YFSETQ. Trimming took 6 bases from V and 3 from J; bases not matched to a gene: 2. CDR3 length equals 15 residues. CDR3 sequence (DNA): TGCGCCAGCAACGGACTAGCGGGAGGGACAGATACGCAGTATTTT. This gives the protein CASNGLAGGTDTQYF.

The chain joins TRBV5-4 to TRBJ2-5; possible D gene TRBD1, 6 bases. Germline CDR1 and CDR2: SGHNT and YYREEE (reference sequence). V was pared by 2 bases and J by 2 bases, with 7 bases between. This CDR3 comprises 13 residues. CDR3 sequence (DNA): TGTGCCAGCAGCTTAGGACAGCAAGAGACCCAGTACTTC. Its protein is CASSLGQQETQYF. Based on the CDR3 plus reference TRBV5-4 and TRBJ2-5, the full variable domain is ETGVTQSPTHLIKTRGQQVTLRCSSQSGHNTVSWYQQALGQGPQFIFQYYREEENGRGNFPPRFSGLQFPNYSSELNVNALELDDSALYLCASSLGQQETQYFGPGTRLLVL.

The DNA for the CDR3 is TGCGCCAGCAGCCGGTCGGGGAGAAATTCACCCCTCCACTTT. This codes for CASSRSGRNSPLHF. The V and J genes are TRBV5-1 and TRBJ1-6; D is uncertain. Per germline, CDR1 SGHRS and CDR2 YFSETQ. Trimming took off 4 bases at V and 7 bases at J, with 12 bases between the two ends. CDR3 length: 14 amino acids.

The chain couples TRBV19 to TRBJ2-7; D possibly corresponds to TRBD2 (6 bases). The CDR3 spans 14 residues. V lost 5 bases to trimming and J lost 2 bases, with 13 bases between them. CDR1 LNHDA and CDR2 SQIVND come from the germline V gene (reference sequence). Written as DNA, the CDR3 is TGTGCCAGTAGTCACGGAGGGCCCCCCTACGAGCAGTACTTC. Translating gives CASSHGGPPYEQYF.

CDR3 DNA: TGTGCCAGCAGTTTCTCCACGGGACAGGGTGTCCTTGGGCAGTATTTT. Translated: CASSFSTGQGVLGQYF. V gene TRBV27 combines with J gene TRBJ2-3; 9 nucleotides match TRBD1. J lost 11 bases, V lost 3 bases, and 15 bases had no gene match. This CDR3 has 16 residues. Per germline, CDR1 MNHEY and CDR2 SMNVEV (reference sequence).

V usage is TRBV18 and J usage is TRBJ1-5; no clear D. Germline V gives CDR1 KGHSH, CDR2 LQKENI. CDR3 size: 16 residues. The ends were cut back, 4 bases at V and 0 bases at J, with 13 bases in the middle. For the CDR3, the DNA is TGTGCCAGCTCACTTTCGGTAGCTAATAGCAATCAGCCCCAGCATTTT. Encoded protein: CASSLSVANSNQPQHF.

The chain uses TRBV7-9 and TRBJ1-2, with a tentative D call TRBD1 (5 bases). The germline V gene has CDR1 SEHNR and CDR2 FQNEAQ (reference sequence). This CDR3 comprises 16 residues. Trimming removed 2 bases from V and 6 bases from J, with 19 bases in between. This CDR3 reads CASSLPGRTKRDGYTF. The CDR3 DNA sequence: TGTGCCAGCAGCTTACCGGGACGGACTAAAAGAGATGGCTACACCTTC. Drawing the rest from reference TRBV7-9 and TRBJ1-2, the complete variable domain is DTGVSQNPRHKITKRGQNVTFRCDPISEHNRLYWYRQTLGQGPEFLTYFQNEAQLEKSRLLSDRFSAERPKGSFSTLEIQRTEQGDSAMYLCASSLPGRTKRDGYTFGSGTRLTVV.

The rearrangement uses TRBV7-3 and TRBJ2-4; D is unresolved. Per germline, CDR1 SGHTA and CDR2 FQGTGA. V gave up 5 bases and J gave up 4 bases, with 12 bases separating them. The CDR3 runs to 14 residues. The CDR3 protein is CASSANSEKNIQYF. Written as DNA, the CDR3 is TGTGCCAGCAGCGCCAACTCCGAAAAAAACATTCAGTACTTC.

This chain links TRBV12-5 with TRBJ1-1, with a possible D match to TRBD1 (5 bases). CDR1 LGHNT and CDR2 FRNRAP come from the germline V gene. The CDR3 contains 16 residues. The V gene lost 1 base and the J gene lost 4 bases, with 16 bases spanning the gap. CDR3 protein: CASGLGPLGGSTEAFF. In nucleotides, the CDR3 is TGTGCTAGTGGTTTGGGACCCTTGGGGGGATCCACTGAAGCTTTCTTT.

CDR3 in amino acids: CASGTSGRIEQFF. CDR3 DNA: TGTGCCAGCGGGACTAGCGGGAGAATTGAGCAGTTCTTC. This chain links TRBV28 with TRBJ2-1, with TRBD2 identical over 14 bases. CDR1 MDHEN and CDR2 SYDVKM come from the germline V gene. The V segment lost 8 bases and the J segment 9 bases; nucleotides outside the gene matches: 3. The CDR3 spans 13 residues.

CDR3 bases: TGCGCCAGCAGCTTGGCCAATGAGGGAGGCACCATATATTTT. Protein product: CASSLANEGGTIYF. The rearrangement uses TRBV5-1 and TRBJ1-3; D not certain. Germline V gives CDR1 SGHRS, CDR2 YFSETQ. The CDR3 has 14 amino acids. Trimming removed 0 bases from V and 9 bases from J, with 13 bases in between.

J is TRBJ1-1 and V is TRBV5-1; D may be TRBD1 (5 bases). The CDR3 has 14 amino acids. The germline gives CDR1 SGHRS, CDR2 YFSETQ. With 0 bases removed from V and 3 bases from J, the gap between germline ends came to 9 bases. The CDR3 sequence: CASSLGGEYTEAFF. CDR3 DNA: TGCGCCAGCAGCTTGGGGGGGGAGTACACTGAAGCTTTCTTT.

V and J are TRBV5-4 and TRBJ2-3; D is perhaps TRBD2 (5 bases). Trimming pared 4 bases from V and 0 bases from J, leaving 12 bases between. Germline assignment: CDR1 SGHNT and CDR2 YYREEE (reference sequence). This CDR3 is built from 15 residues. In nucleotides, the CDR3 is TGTGCCAGCAGCGACCCTCAGCGGAGCACAGATACGCAGTATTTT. This translates into CASSDPQRSTDTQYF.

The chain uses TRBV6-1 and TRBJ1-1; 8 nucleotides align to TRBD1. The germline gives CDR1 MNHNS, CDR2 SASEGT. V shed 6 bases, J shed 0 bases, and the junction held 3 bases outside the gene matches. The CDR3 covers 14 residues. CDR3 sequence (DNA): TGTGCCAGCAGATACAGGGGGTTGAACACTGAAGCTTTCTTT. It translates to CASRYRGLNTEAFF.

The rearrangement links TRBV5-4 to TRBJ2-5; possibly TRBD2 for D (6 bases). The germline V gene encodes CDR1 SGHNT and CDR2 YYREEE (reference sequence). With 6 bases removed from V and 2 bases from J, the gap between germline ends came to 14 bases. The CDR3 runs to 14 residues. DNA of the CDR3: TGTGCCAGCATGGACGGGAGTCCTCAAGAGACCCAGTACTTC. Translating it yields CASMDGSPQETQYF.

This chain joins TRBV5-6 and TRBJ1-5, with 8 bases aligning to TRBD1. The ends lost 4 bases at V and 5 bases at J; junction bases unmatched: 5. Germline V lookup: CDR1 SGHDT, CDR2 YYEEEE. CDR3 length equals 14 residues. The CDR3 region is CASSDGTGDQPQHF. CDR3 sequence (DNA): TGTGCCAGCAGCGATGGGACAGGCGATCAGCCCCAGCATTTT.

The rearrangement uses TRBV5-4 and TRBJ1-3, with D perhaps TRBD1 (5 bases). CDR3 length: 15 amino acids. V was pared by 0 bases and J by 5 bases, with 12 bases between. Germline V CDR1 and CDR2: SGHNT, YYREEE (reference sequence). This CDR3 is CASSLGTTARNTIYF. In nucleotides, the CDR3 is TGTGCCAGCAGCTTGGGGACAACGGCAAGAAACACCATATATTTT.

J is TRBJ2-6 and V is TRBV14, with 7 bases matching TRBD2. V shed 5 bases and J 4 bases; nucleotides not matched to a gene: 5. This CDR3 region has 15 residues. From germline, CDR1 is SGHDN and CDR2 FVKESK. The CDR3 coding sequence is TGTGCCAGCAGCGGACTAGTGGTCGGGGCCAACGTCCTGACTTTC. Translation gives CASSGLVVGANVLTF. The whole variable domain, filled in from reference TRBV14 and TRBJ2-6, reads EAGVTQFPSHSVIEKGQTVTLRCDPISGHDNLYWYRRVMGKEIKFLLHFVKESKQDESGMPNNRFLAERTGGTYSTLKVQPAELEDSGVYFCASSGLVVGANVLTFGAGSRLTVL.

The chain uses TRBV6-1 and TRBJ2-1, with TRBD1 as a possible D gene (6 bases). CDR1 and CDR2 (germline): MNHNS, SASEGT. This CDR3 is 15 amino acids long. The germline V and J ends were trimmed by 7 bases and 6 bases, with 19 bases remaining between them. This chain's CDR3 is CASTPQPRDTNEQFF. DNA for the CDR3: TGTGCCAGCACCCCTCAACCCCGGGACACCAATGAGCAGTTCTTC.

A word on this clone: Other DNA sequences of this sample code for an identical CDR3. The chain has TRBV5-1 and TRBJ1-2, with TRBD1 as a possible D gene (6 bases). The germline V and J ends were trimmed by 0 bases and 6 bases, with 12 bases remaining between them. Germline-derived CDR1 and CDR2 are SGHRS and YFSETQ. The CDR3 loop spans 14 amino acids. CDR3 loop: CASSLAAGENGYTF. In DNA form, the CDR3 reads TGCGCCAGCAGCTTGGCCGCAGGGGAAAATGGCTACACCTTC.

The rearrangement joins TRBV9 to TRBJ2-1; 9 positions agree with TRBD2. From germline, CDR1 is SGDLS and CDR2 YYNGEE. The V gene end was trimmed by 1 base and the J gene end by 4 bases; junction bases not matched to a gene: 0. CDR3 length: 14 residues. CDR3 sequence (DNA): TGTGCCAGCAGCGTAAGCGGGAGGTACAATGAGCAGTTCTTC. Residues: CASSVSGRYNEQFF.

The chain joins TRBV11-2 to TRBJ1-1; no definite D call. CDR1 is SGHAT and CDR2 is FQNNGV in the germline V gene. V lost 4 bases and J lost 6, with 9 bases in between. CDR3 length: 12 residues. The CDR3 loop is CASSSSLAEAFF. The CDR3 DNA reads TGTGCCAGCAGCTCCTCTCTCGCTGAAGCTTTCTTT.

The chain is built from TRBV7-8 and TRBJ1-4; possibly TRBD1 for D (5 bases). Germline values: CDR1 SGHVS, CDR2 FQNEAQ. The CDR3 totals 16 residues. V lost 4 bases, J lost 3 bases, and 15 bases lay in between. Written as DNA, the CDR3 is TGTGCCAGCAGCTCCCAGTCACGACAGTCTAATGAAAAACTGTTTTTT. Residues: CASSSQSRQSNEKLFF.

The chain combines TRBV4-1 with TRBJ1-6; 8 positions match TRBD1. Germline V gene lookup returns CDR1 MGHRA and CDR2 YSYEKL. The V segment lost 0 bases and the J segment 9 bases; nucleotides outside the gene matches: 13. This CDR3 is built from 18 residues. The CDR3 DNA reads as TGCGCCAGCAGCCAAGATAATCCAGGGGGCGCGGGCGGTTCACCCCTCCACTTT. Its protein product is CASSQDNPGGAGGSPLHF.

J is TRBJ1-4 and V is TRBV5-1; D is possibly TRBD1 (5 bases). This CDR3 is built from 17 residues. V was shortened by 2 bases and J by 0 bases, with 14 bases between the two germline ends. From germline, CDR1 is SGHRS and CDR2 YFSETQ. CDR3 sequence: CASSLGPTGATNEKLFF. The CDR3 DNA follows: TGCGCCAGCAGCTTAGGACCGACGGGGGCAACTAATGAAAAACTGTTTTTT. Supplemented by reference TRBV5-1 and TRBJ1-4, the full variable domain reads KAGVTQTPRYLIKTRGQQVTLSCSPISGHRSVSWYQQTPGQGLQFLFEYFSETQRNKGNFPGRFSGRQFSNSRSEMNVSTLELGDSALYLCASSLGPTGATNEKLFFGSGTQLSVL.

This chain joins TRBV6-5 and TRBJ1-5, with TRBD1 as a possible D gene (6 bases). With 7 bases removed from V and 2 bases from J, the gap between germline ends came to 15 bases. Germline V lookup: CDR1 MNHEY, CDR2 SVGAGI. The CDR3 consists of 15 residues. As DNA, the CDR3 is TGTGCCAGCACGAAAAGGGGGAGCCGCAATCAGCCCCAGCATTTT. Translating gives CASTKRGSRNQPQHF.

J is TRBJ2-1 and V is TRBV12-5; 7 bases line up with TRBD2. Trimming removed 2 bases from V and 3 bases from J; junction bases left unmatched: 1. Per germline, CDR1 LGHNT and CDR2 FRNRAP. The CDR3 covers 14 residues. The CDR3 DNA reads as TGTGCTAGTGGTTTGTCTAGCGGCTACAATGAGCAGTTCTTC. Its translation: CASGLSSGYNEQFF. The full variable domain, completed using reference TRBV12-5 and TRBJ2-1, is DARVTQTPRHKVTEMGQEVTMRCQPILGHNTVFWYRQTMMQGLELLAYFRNRAPLDDSGMPKDRFSAEMPDATLATLKIQPSEPRDSAVYFCASGLSSGYNEQFFGPGTRLTVL.